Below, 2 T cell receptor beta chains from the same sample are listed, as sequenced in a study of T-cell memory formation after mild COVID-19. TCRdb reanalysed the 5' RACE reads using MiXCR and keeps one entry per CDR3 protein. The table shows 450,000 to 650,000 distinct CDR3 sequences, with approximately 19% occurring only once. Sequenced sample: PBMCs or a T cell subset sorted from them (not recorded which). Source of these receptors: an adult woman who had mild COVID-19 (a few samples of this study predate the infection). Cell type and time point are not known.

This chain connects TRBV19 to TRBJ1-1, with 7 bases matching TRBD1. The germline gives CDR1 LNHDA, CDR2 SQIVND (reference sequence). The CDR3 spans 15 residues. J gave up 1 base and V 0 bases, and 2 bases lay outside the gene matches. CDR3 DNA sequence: TGTGCCAGTAGTATAGACGGGACAGCGAACACTGAAGCTTTCTTT. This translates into CASSIDGTANTEAFF.

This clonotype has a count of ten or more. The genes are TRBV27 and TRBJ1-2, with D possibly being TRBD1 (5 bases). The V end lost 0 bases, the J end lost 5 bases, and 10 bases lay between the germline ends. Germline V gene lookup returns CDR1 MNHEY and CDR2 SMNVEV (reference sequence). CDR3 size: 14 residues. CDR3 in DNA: TGTGCCAGCAGTTTATCGGGGGGTGGGTATGGCTACACCTTC. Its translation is CASSLSGGGYGYTF.